Following are 14 T cell receptor beta chains from one sample sequenced in a study of blood T cell repertoires in COVID-19. Assay: immunoSEQ multiplex PCR; the TCRdb copy retains only in-frame clones and omits some. The table includes roughly 57,000 clones, around 80% detected once. Sequencing was performed on peripheral blood. The receptors shown here come from a man aged 25 to 45 with COVID-19, enrolled during active disease.

In its sample, this clone was seen once. The V and J genes are TRBV28 and TRBJ1-1; D is unresolved. CDR3 length: 13 amino acids. Germline loops: CDR1 MDHEN, CDR2 SYDVKM. V shed 0 bases and J shed 4 bases, with 6 bases lying between them. The CDR3 DNA follows: TGTGCCAGCAGTTTATGGGCGGGCACTGAAGCTTTCTTT. The encoded protein is CASSLWAGTEAFF. The full variable domain, its missing parts supplied by reference TRBV28 and TRBJ1-1, is DVKVTQSSRYLVKRTGEKVFLECVQDMDHENMFWYRQDPGLGLRLIYFSYDVKMKEKGDIPEGYSVSREKKERFSLILESASTNQTSMYLCASSLWAGTEAFFGQGTRLTVV.

CDR3 protein: CASSLGTSGYNEQFF. Here the CDR3 DNA reads TGTGCCAGCAGCTTAGGTACTAGCGGCTACAATGAGCAGTTCTTC. The V gene is TRBV7-9, the J gene TRBJ2-1, with 8 bases that match TRBD2. Losses at the gene ends were 1 base for V and 3 bases for J; bases not matched to a gene: 2. CDR1 and CDR2 (germline): SEHNR, FQNEAQ (reference sequence). The CDR3 has 15 amino acids.

V gene TRBV5-6 combines with J gene TRBJ1-3; D gene uncertain. The length of the CDR3 is 15 residues. The germline V gene has CDR1 SGHDT and CDR2 YYEEEE. The V end was cut by 0 bases, the J end by 4 bases, with 11 bases between. CDR3 sequence (DNA): TGTGCCAGCAGCTTGGGGGTTCCGCGGGGAAACACCATATATTTT. It encodes CASSLGVPRGNTIYF.

The chain has TRBV27 and TRBJ1-6, with TRBD1 as a possible D gene (5 bases). Trimming left V 10 bases short and J 7 bases short, with 14 bases between. The length of the CDR3 is 13 residues. The germline gives CDR1 MNHEY, CDR2 SMNVEV (reference sequence). CDR3 in amino acids: CATTGGWNSPLHF. The CDR3 DNA is TGTGCCACCACGGGGGGGTGGAATTCACCCCTCCACTTT.

V is TRBV5-1 and J is TRBJ2-1, with 8 positions matching TRBD1. V was pared by 0 bases and J by 4 bases, with 3 bases of the junction left unmatched. Per the germline V gene, CDR1 is SGHRS and CDR2 is YFSETQ. There are 15 residues in the CDR3. CDR3 sequence: CASSLVQGAYNEQFF. The CDR3 bases are TGCGCCAGCAGCTTGGTGCAGGGGGCATACAATGAGCAGTTCTTC.

This clone has just one count. This sequence joins TRBV30 and TRBJ1-4, with a weak D call TRBD1 (5 bases). The CDR3 is 17 residues long. Trimming removed 4 bases at V and 4 bases at J, with 22 bases between. CDR1 is GTSNPN and CDR2 is SVGIG in the germline V gene (reference sequence). CDR3 nucleotide sequence: TGTGCCTGGAAAACCTCCTACAGGATATATAGTAATGAAAAACTGTTTTTT. It translates to CAWKTSYRIYSNEKLFF.

The count of this clone is one. The chain links TRBV7-5 to TRBJ1-2; the table's D call of TRBD1 was not tested on the DNA. TRBV7-5 counts as a pseudogene. This CDR3 has 14 amino acids. CDR3 protein: CARSLVSRVGGYTF. The CDR3 coding sequence is TGTGCCAGAAGCTTAGTATCCAGGGTGGGAGGCTACACCTTC.

Details on this clone: At one boundary the junction diverges from the germline segment, which might be a read error. This chain links TRBV11-3 with TRBJ2-5; 15 bases agree with TRBD2. The CDR3 loop spans 13 amino acids. Germline loops: CDR1 SGHNT, CDR2 YENEEA. Here the CDR3 reads CASSPGLAGGVHF. The CDR3 DNA is TGTGCCAGCAGCCCCGGACTAGCGGGAGGGGTACACTTC.

This clone is a singleton in its sample. The J gene is TRBJ2-2, the V gene TRBV28; TRBD2 might be the D (6 bases). This CDR3 has 16 amino acids. Trimming pared 4 bases from V and 1 base from J, leaving 13 bases between. Germline CDR1 reads MDHEN; CDR2 reads SYDVKM. CDR3 bases: TGTGCCAGCAGTTCCCTGGACTACTTGAACACCGGGGAGCTGTTTTTT. This gives the protein CASSSLDYLNTGELFF.

This clone was observed a single time. This chain connects TRBV24-1 to TRBJ2-1; 9 bases are shared with TRBD1. Germline V CDR1 and CDR2: KGHDR, SFDVKD. This CDR3 comprises 14 residues. With V trimmed by 4 bases and J by 9 bases, 6 bases remained unmatched. CDR3 DNA: TGTGCCACCAGTGACCCTGACAGGGGGGGTGAGCAGTTCTTC. Its protein is CATSDPDRGGEQFF.

The V call is TRBV6-1, the J call TRBJ2-7; 9 bases line up with TRBD1. This CDR3 has 15 amino acids. Germline CDR1 is MNHNS and CDR2 is SASEGT. Trimming at V came to 0 bases and at J to 6 bases, leaving 6 bases not matched to a gene. DNA for the CDR3: TGTGCCAGCAGTGAAGCTGGGAGGACAGGGGTCGAGCAGTACTTC. Its translation is CASSEAGRTGVEQYF.

The chain recombines TRBV28 with TRBJ2-5; the D is unclear. Looked up from germline, CDR1 is MDHEN and CDR2 is SYDVKM. V lost 4 bases, J lost 1 base, and 13 bases lay in between. The CDR3 is 15 residues long. CDR3 residues: CASSSGGVFQETQYF. CDR3 DNA: TGTGCCAGCAGTTCTGGCGGAGTTTTCCAAGAGACCCAGTACTTC.

The chain is built from TRBV2 and TRBJ2-1, with a possible D match to TRBD1 (6 bases). Trimming removed 3 bases from V and 14 bases from J, with 14 bases in between. The CDR3 consists of 12 residues. Germline V gene sequence: CDR1 SNHLY, CDR2 FYNNEI. CDR3 sequence: CASSDQARGEFF. The CDR3 coding sequence is TGTGCCAGCAGTGATCAGGCCAGGGGTGAGTTCTTC.

The J gene is TRBJ2-2, the V gene TRBV7-2; weak D call: TRBD2 (6 bases). There are 15 residues in the CDR3. From germline, CDR1 is SGHTA and CDR2 FQGNSA. Trimming shortened V by 3 bases and J by 0 bases, and 8 bases separated the two germline ends. This CDR3 is CASSFGLPNTGELFF. For the CDR3, the DNA is TGTGCCAGCAGCTTCGGACTACCGAACACCGGGGAGCTGTTTTTT.